This T cell receptor (beta chain) comes out of a study of identifying expanded T cells in peripheral blood. Repertoires were generated with immunoSEQ multiplex PCR, while TCRdb's copy carries only in-frame clones and drops some. This sample yields under 150,000 clones, of which around four fifths are seen a single time; about 3.1% belongs to the top ten. This clone was picked up many times. Germline CDR1 reads MNHNS; CDR2 reads SASEGT. This CDR3 has 15 residues. Trimming took 11 bases from V and 5 from J; bases not matched to a gene: 17. This TCR came from a person aged 18 to 75 in good health. Input material: blood. This rearrangement joins TRBV6-1 to TRBJ1-2, with 7 bases fitting TRBD1. The CDR3 region has the DNA TGTGCCTCCCTTGGGACAGCCCAAGGGAGGTATGGCTACACCTTC. It encodes CASLGTAQGRYGYTF.